These 19 T cell receptor beta chains were all obtained from the same sample, sequenced in a study of blood T cell repertoires in COVID-19. TCRdb keeps only in-frame clones here, not all; method: immunoSEQ multiplex PCR. The data hold roughly 58,000 clones, with approximately 84% observed a single time. The sample comprised peripheral blood. The source of these receptors is a man in his 70s with active COVID-19.

The chain combines TRBV10-2 with TRBJ2-4, with TRBD2 matching 9 bases. J lost 8 bases, V lost 11 bases, and 16 bases had no gene match. Germline assignment: CDR1 WSHSY and CDR2 SAAADI. The CDR3 has 15 amino acids. CDR3 nucleotide sequence: TGCGCCTCCTCGTTGCGGGAGGGCGTGTCGGACATTCAGTACTTC. This sequence encodes CASSLREGVSDIQYF.

The rearrangement joins TRBV5-1 to TRBJ2-2; D might be TRBD1 (5 bases). V lost 4 bases, J lost 1 base, and 11 bases lay in between. The CDR3 consists of 15 residues. Germline V gives CDR1 SGHRS, CDR2 YFSETQ. The chain's CDR3 is CASSPVGQNTGELFF. As DNA, the CDR3 is TGCGCCAGCAGCCCCGTAGGACAGAACACCGGGGAGCTGTTTTTT. Together with reference TRBV5-1 and TRBJ2-2, the CDR3 gives the full variable domain: KAGVTQTPRYLIKTRGQQVTLSCSPISGHRSVSWYQQTPGQGLQFLFEYFSETQRNKGNFPGRFSGRQFSNSRSEMNVSTLELGDSALYLCASSPVGQNTGELFFGEGSRLTVL.

This chain uses TRBV30 with TRBJ1-3; no reliable D call. This CDR3 region has 18 residues. Trimming pared 0 bases from V and 0 bases from J, leaving 18 bases between. Per germline, CDR1 GTSNPN and CDR2 SVGIG (reference sequence). In DNA, the CDR3 is TGTGCCTGGAGTGTAAGTGGGGAGACTAGTTCCTCTGGAAACACCATATATTTT. Its protein product is CAWSVSGETSSSGNTIYF.

CDR3 protein: CASSQDQGAAGRPQHF. DNA for the CDR3: TGTGCCAGCAGCCAAGACCAAGGGGCCGCGGGGAGGCCCCAGCATTTT. The chain carries TRBV4-2 and TRBJ1-5; a weak D match, TRBD1 (5 bases). Trimming cost V 0 bases and J 9 bases, with 18 bases left between them. The CDR3 sequence is 16 residues long. Looked up from germline, CDR1 is LGHNA and CDR2 is YNFKEQ.

The V and J genes are TRBV24-1 and TRBJ2-5, with no clear D. Germline V lookup: CDR1 KGHDR, CDR2 SFDVKD. Trimming left V 9 bases short and J 1 base short, with 11 bases between. The CDR3 covers 13 residues. The chain's CDR3 is CATGSTVQETQYF. CDR3 nucleotide sequence: TGTGCCACCGGATCCACAGTCCAAGAGACCCAGTACTTC.

The chain has TRBV4-2 and TRBJ2-1, with D perhaps matching TRBD1 (5 bases). With 3 bases removed from V and 8 bases from J, the gap between germline ends came to 5 bases. This CDR3 contains 11 residues. Germline lookup yields CDR1 LGHNA and CDR2 YNFKEQ. CDR3 in DNA: TGTGCCAGCAGCCACAGGGATGAGCAGTTCTTC. Translation: CASSHRDEQFF.

As for this clone: The identical CDR3 is also encoded by other nucleotide sequences in the sample. V usage is TRBV12-3 or TRBV12-4 and J usage is TRBJ2-7; D is possibly TRBD2 (6 bases). Trimming cost V 4 bases and J 3 bases, with 10 bases left between them. CDR3 length equals 13 residues. Here the CDR3 DNA reads TGTGCCAGCAGTTATGGAGGGATCTACGAGCAGTACTTC. This encodes CASSYGGIYEQYF.

This clone has only a few counts. The V and J genes are TRBV7-2 and TRBJ1-3, with 11 nucleotides matching TRBD1. Germline V gene lookup returns CDR1 SGHTA and CDR2 FQGNSA. V gave up 0 bases and J gave up 0 bases; unmatched junction bases: 7. The CDR3 has 19 amino acids. CDR3 bases: TGTGCCAGCAGCTTAGCGCTAAGGGGACAGGGGGACTCTGGAAACACCATATATTTT. It yields the protein CASSLALRGQGDSGNTIYF.

Here the CDR3 DNA reads TGTGCCAGCAGCCCGGGACTCCTAACAGATACGCAGTATTTT. Protein sequence: CASSPGLLTDTQYF. J is TRBJ2-3 and V is TRBV7-9, with TRBD2 as a possible D gene (6 bases). The CDR3 sequence is 14 residues long. Deletions cut 5 bases from V and 3 bases from J, with 12 bases between. Per germline, CDR1 SEHNR and CDR2 FQNEAQ (reference sequence).

The rearrangement links TRBV30 to TRBJ2-7, with 10 bases identical to TRBD1. The CDR3 sequence is 16 residues long. V was clipped by 3 bases and J by 5 bases; unmatched bases: 13. Per the germline V gene, CDR1 is GTSNPN and CDR2 is SVGIG (reference sequence). The CDR3 loop is CAWRARLRDRGHEQYF. CDR3 DNA: TGTGCCTGGAGGGCTCGACTCCGGGACAGGGGTCACGAGCAGTACTTC.

J is TRBJ1-5 and V is TRBV9; 8 bases are a match to TRBD1. From germline, CDR1 is SGDLS and CDR2 YYNGEE. The CDR3 sequence is 14 residues long. V shed 3 bases, J shed 5 bases, and the junction held 4 bases outside the gene matches. CDR3 loop: CASSAQTGDQPQHF. DNA of the CDR3: TGTGCCAGCAGCGCTCAGACAGGGGATCAGCCCCAGCATTTT. The whole variable domain, filled in from reference TRBV9 and TRBJ1-5, reads DSGVTQTPKHLITATGQRVTLRCSPRSGDLSVYWYQQSLDQGLQFLIQYYNGEERAKGNILERFSAQQFPDLHSELNLSSLELGDSALYFCASSAQTGDQPQHFGDGTRLSIL.

The chain couples TRBV7-2 to TRBJ2-5, with TRBD1 matching 9 bases. The ends lost 4 bases at V and 5 bases at J; junction bases unmatched: 5. The CDR3 is 14 amino acids. CDR1 is SGHTA and CDR2 is FQGNSA in the germline V gene. The CDR3 DNA is TGTGCCAGCAGCTCCAACAGGGGGCGGGAGACCCAGTACTTC. This sequence encodes CASSSNRGRETQYF.

This clone was seen a few times. This sequence joins TRBV7-2 and TRBJ1-6; 8 positions agree with TRBD1. The CDR3 runs to 16 residues. Germline assignment: CDR1 SGHTA and CDR2 FQGNSA. With 5 bases clipped from V and 3 bases from J, the junction kept 6 bases outside the gene matches. The CDR3 sequence: CASSPITGGYNSPLHF. DNA of the CDR3: TGTGCCAGCAGCCCTATCACAGGGGGCTATAATTCACCCCTCCACTTT.

The chain carries TRBV27 and TRBJ2-3; 8 nucleotides align to TRBD1. V lost 5 bases, J lost 2 bases, and 12 bases stayed unmatched. There are 17 residues in the CDR3. Germline CDR1 reads MNHEY; CDR2 reads SMNVEV (reference sequence). CDR3 bases: TGTGCCAGCAGTCCACTCGGGACAGGAGTAATCACAGATACGCAGTATTTT. Encoded protein: CASSPLGTGVITDTQYF.

The chain uses TRBV5-1 and TRBJ2-1, with TRBD2 identical over 12 bases. The germline CDR1 and CDR2 sequences are SGHRS and YFSETQ. This CDR3 has 18 amino acids. J lost 7 bases, V lost 1 base, and 12 bases had no gene match. The CDR3 nucleotides read TGCGCCAGCAGCTTGACCAAGATAACTAGCGGGAGGTTAAATGAGCAGTTCTTC. Protein product: CASSLTKITSGRLNEQFF.

This chain uses TRBV4-2 with TRBJ1-5, with TRBD1 as a possible D gene (5 bases). Trimming removed 3 bases at V and 1 base at J, with 10 bases between. The V gene's germline CDR1 is LGHNA and CDR2 YNFKEQ. This CDR3 comprises 15 residues. Here the CDR3 DNA reads TGTGCCAGCAGCCACTTCAGACAGAGCAATCAGCCCCAGCATTTT. Amino acids: CASSHFRQSNQPQHF.

The V call is TRBV19, the J call TRBJ2-7, with 10 positions matching TRBD1. The CDR3 length is 15 residues. Germline loops: CDR1 LNHDA, CDR2 SQIVND (reference sequence). Trimming at V came to 4 bases and at J to 2 bases, leaving 5 bases not matched to a gene. The CDR3 spells CASSTTGTGAYEQYF. CDR3 DNA sequence: TGTGCCAGTAGTACCACCGGGACAGGGGCCTACGAGCAGTACTTC.

V gene TRBV11-2 combines with J gene TRBJ2-7; 9 bases map to TRBD1. Trimming at V came to 4 bases and at J to 6 bases, leaving 10 bases not matched to a gene. The CDR3 length is 15 residues. Germline V gene data show CDR1 as SGHAT and CDR2 as FQNNGV. CDR3 sequence (DNA): TGTGCCAGCAGCTCTCCCGGGACAGGGTATGGCGAGCAGTACTTC. This codes for CASSSPGTGYGEQYF.

V and J are TRBV21-1 and TRBJ2-7; the D call TRBD1 from the table was never checked on the DNA. TRBV21-1 is reported as a pseudogene. The CDR3 totals 15 residues. CDR3 in DNA: TGTGCCAGCAGCAAAGGACAGGGAAAGTCCTACGAGCAGTACTTC. As protein: CASSKGQGKSYEQYF.